This is a list of T cell receptor beta chains from one sample in a study of regulatory T cells in long-lasting Graves disease. Using its own MiXCR run on the multiplex PCR reads, TCRdb lists one record per CDR3 protein. The sample lists roughly 500,000 distinct CDR3 sequences; less than 15% were seen once. This same sample was also part of a study on T cells in Graves' hyperthyroidism and ophthalmopathy.

This material consisted of peripheral blood mononuclear cells (PBMCs), taken at new diagnosis, from a patient treated with antithyroid drugs. Every receptor here comes from a woman aged 45-65 years with Graves disease. The conserved cysteine and the conserved F or W are not part of the CDR3 here.

v_call: TRBV5-6; cdr3_aa: ASSLEVAGGFNEQF
v_call: TRBV3-1; cdr3_aa: ASSPQREINEQY
v_call: TRBV4-1; cdr3_aa: ASSQRTGTSGDTQY
v_call: TRBV6-1; cdr3_aa: ANTFKTGTNYGYT
v_call: TRBV9; cdr3_aa: ASSVAGQGTLYEQY
v_call: TRBV28; cdr3_aa: ASSWGGSSYEQY
v_call: TRBV7-2; cdr3_aa: ASSPYWGEAGTGDRDTQY
v_call: TRBV11-2; cdr3_aa: AIGKENAGELF
v_call: TRBV27; cdr3_aa: ASSLEGRDTEAF
v_call: TRBV11-2; cdr3_aa: ASSLGQAQREQY
v_call: TRBV25-1; cdr3_aa: ASSSGTGGFLPQH
v_call: TRBV14; cdr3_aa: ASSQDSPRVARDREGGQPQH
v_call: TRBV19; cdr3_aa: ASRPGGYGGELF
v_call: TRBV28; cdr3_aa: ASSWGTGDQPQH
v_call: TRBV27; cdr3_aa: ASSSSVRVLNEQF
v_call: TRBV7-2; cdr3_aa: ASSAPGTGIGNEQF
v_call: TRBV30; cdr3_aa: AWGVDGQATYEQY
v_call: TRBV24-1; cdr3_aa: ATSVGGTYEQY
v_call: TRBV6-1; cdr3_aa: ASQGHANTGELF
v_call: TRBV7-9; cdr3_aa: ASSSGDRGPMKETQY
v_call: TRBV3-1; cdr3_aa: ASSPRTSGGNEQF
v_call: TRBV28; cdr3_aa: ASSFPTGAYEQY
v_call: TRBV5-1; cdr3_aa: ASGPGTGQETQY
v_call: TRBV12-5; cdr3_aa: ASGLNEYEQY
v_call: TRBV28; cdr3_aa: ASTDGQGSYEQY
v_call: TRBV6-2/TRBV6-3; cdr3_aa: ASSYVRLNEQF
v_call: TRBV28; cdr3_aa: ASSSIPLRRGWEF
v_call: TRBV5-4; cdr3_aa: ASSLGLARATDTQY
v_call: TRBV20-1; cdr3_aa: SAKKSTASFSTDTQY
v_call: TRBV7-3; cdr3_aa: ASSLSGSGFAYNEQF
v_call: TRBV5-6; cdr3_aa: ASSVTSGITDTQY
v_call: TRBV5-1; cdr3_aa: ASSLAGRRGETQY
v_call: TRBV11-2; cdr3_aa: ASSLDRGTRAYEQY
v_call: TRBV9; cdr3_aa: ASSVPGGPTGELF
v_call: TRBV7-3; cdr3_aa: ASSPGLAGEKF
v_call: TRBV7-9; cdr3_aa: ASSLRETEQY
v_call: TRBV20-1; cdr3_aa: SARVGEPPEQY
v_call: TRBV19; cdr3_aa: ASSRLARSETQY
v_call: TRBV7-9; cdr3_aa: ASSPGTEQETQY
v_call: TRBV6-1; cdr3_aa: ATASGNTIY
v_call: TRBV7-9; cdr3_aa: ASSFRGGKTEAF
v_call: TRBV9; cdr3_aa: ASSRLDNEQF
v_call: TRBV24-1; cdr3_aa: ATSDLRPSGYNEQF
v_call: TRBV10-3; cdr3_aa: AIGLAGTGELF
v_call: TRBV15; cdr3_aa: ATSREGQGAWETQY
v_call: TRBV28; cdr3_aa: ASSRTSGVWNIQY
v_call: TRBV2; cdr3_aa: ASSVTIQPQH
v_call: TRBV20-1; cdr3_aa: SATPSAAGGAQY
v_call: TRBV7-2; cdr3_aa: ASSLGRGNYNEQF
v_call: TRBV24-1; cdr3_aa: ATSDGLRGAYNSPLH
v_call: TRBV28; cdr3_aa: ASSFRREIDTQY
v_call: TRBV27; cdr3_aa: ATIRGTEAF
v_call: TRBV5-1; cdr3_aa: ASSYGTEETQY
v_call: TRBV18; cdr3_aa: ASSPPNRGDEKLF
v_call: TRBV28; cdr3_aa: ASSLIWGGGTSENQETQY
v_call: TRBV20-1; cdr3_aa: SARGADGTTLTTGELF
v_call: TRBV20-1; cdr3_aa: SARVQETQY
v_call: TRBV6-7; cdr3_aa: ASSYSWARGRGKSDEQY